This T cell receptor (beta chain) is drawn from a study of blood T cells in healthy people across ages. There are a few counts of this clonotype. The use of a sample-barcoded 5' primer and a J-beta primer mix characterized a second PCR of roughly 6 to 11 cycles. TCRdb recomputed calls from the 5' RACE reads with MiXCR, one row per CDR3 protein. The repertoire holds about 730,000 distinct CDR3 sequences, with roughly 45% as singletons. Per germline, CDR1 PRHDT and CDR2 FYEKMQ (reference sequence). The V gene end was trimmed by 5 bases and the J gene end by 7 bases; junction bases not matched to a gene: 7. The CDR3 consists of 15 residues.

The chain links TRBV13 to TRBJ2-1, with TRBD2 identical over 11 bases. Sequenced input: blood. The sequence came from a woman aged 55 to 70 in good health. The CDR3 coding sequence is TGTGCCAGCAGCGCCCTAGCGGGGGGAAGGAATGAGCAGTTCTTC. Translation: CASSALAGGRNEQFF.